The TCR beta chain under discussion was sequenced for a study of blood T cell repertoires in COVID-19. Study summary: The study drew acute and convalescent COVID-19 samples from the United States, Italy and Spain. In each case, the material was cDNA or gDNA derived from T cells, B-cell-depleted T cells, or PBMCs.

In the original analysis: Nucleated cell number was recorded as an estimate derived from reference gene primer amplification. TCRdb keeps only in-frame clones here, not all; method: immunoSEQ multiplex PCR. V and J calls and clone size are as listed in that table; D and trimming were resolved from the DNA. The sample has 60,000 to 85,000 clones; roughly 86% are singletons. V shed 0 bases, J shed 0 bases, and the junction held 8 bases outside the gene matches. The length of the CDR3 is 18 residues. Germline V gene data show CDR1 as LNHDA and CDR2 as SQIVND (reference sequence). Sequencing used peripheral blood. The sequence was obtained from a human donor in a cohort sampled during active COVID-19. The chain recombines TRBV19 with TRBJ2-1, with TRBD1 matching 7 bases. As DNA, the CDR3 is TGTGCCAGTAGTATAGATATCTCGGGACAGAGCTCCTACAATGAGCAGTTCTTC. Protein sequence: CASSIDISGQSSYNEQFF.